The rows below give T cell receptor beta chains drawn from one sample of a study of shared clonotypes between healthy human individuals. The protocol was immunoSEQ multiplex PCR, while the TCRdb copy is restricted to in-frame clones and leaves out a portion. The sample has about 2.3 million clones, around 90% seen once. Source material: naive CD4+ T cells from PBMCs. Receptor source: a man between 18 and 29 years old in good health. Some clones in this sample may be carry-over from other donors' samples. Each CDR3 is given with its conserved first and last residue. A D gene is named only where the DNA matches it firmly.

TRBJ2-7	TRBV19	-	CASSIEGGLFYEQYF
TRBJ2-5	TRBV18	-	CASSPPGGETQYF
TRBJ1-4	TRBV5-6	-	CASSLSGRGKLFF
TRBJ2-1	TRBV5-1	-	CASSLGTGAGNEQFF
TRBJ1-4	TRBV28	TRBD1	CASSVDRDNEKLFF
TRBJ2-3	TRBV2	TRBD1	CASNPQGDTDTQYF
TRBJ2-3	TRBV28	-	CATLLTDTQYF
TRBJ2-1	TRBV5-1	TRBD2	CASSFGSGRGNEQFF
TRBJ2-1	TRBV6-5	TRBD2	CASSYLGLAGDNEQFF
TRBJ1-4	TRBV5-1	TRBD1	CASSRTGVTNEKLFF
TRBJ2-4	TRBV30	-	CAWSVLDQKNIQYF
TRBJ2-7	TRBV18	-	CASSPPSGRTYEQYF
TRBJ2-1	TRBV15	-	CATSRGTPSYNEQFF
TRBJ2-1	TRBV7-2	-	CASSFTQGSYNEQFF
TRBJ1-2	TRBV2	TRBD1	CASRPTTGEVGGYTF
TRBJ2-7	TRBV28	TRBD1	CASSSTGTGAYEQYF
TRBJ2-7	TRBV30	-	CAWSTGRLTGEQYF
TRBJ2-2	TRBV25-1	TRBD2	CASTGLAGTNTGELFF
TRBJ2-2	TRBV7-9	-	CASSLLGSPGELFF
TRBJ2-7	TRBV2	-	CASNPRFPGEQYF
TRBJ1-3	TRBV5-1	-	CASKVGTGADTIYF
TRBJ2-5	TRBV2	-	CASSETTETQYF
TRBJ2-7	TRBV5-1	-	CASRRQVEAGEQYF